This T cell receptor beta chain is drawn from a study of graft-versus-host responses after intestinal transplantation. Study-wide context: Following induction with anti-thymocyte globulin, all recipients were given tacrolimus and steroids for about 3 years.

With regard to this clone: Its antigen is undetermined.

Study-wide points: Individuals carrying graft-donor T cell macrochimerism showed high graft-versus-host to host-versus-graft clonal ratios in allografts. The recipient marrow held GvH clones, and some of them showed up first in ileum or blood.

CDR1 MGHRA and CDR2 YSYEKL come from the germline V gene. V was pared by 2 bases and J by 3 bases, with 8 bases between. There are 13 residues in the CDR3. Profiling relied on immunoSEQ multiplex PCR, and the TCRdb table lists in-frame clones only, not all of them. This table has just under 90,000 clones, roughly four fifths appearing once. The rearrangement links TRBV4-1 to TRBJ2-7; D not resolved. The receptor was isolated from a human donor who received an intestinal transplant. Sequenced here: unstimulated CD8+ T cells sorted from spleen or lymph node cells, sampled before intestinal transplant. Written as DNA, the CDR3 is TGCGCCAGCAGCCAATACACTGACTACGAGCAGTACTTC. Amino acid sequence: CASSQYTDYEQYF.